This is a list of T cell receptor beta chains from one sample in a study of graft-versus-host responses after intestinal transplantation. These receptors have no identified antigens. Measured with immunoSEQ multiplex PCR; TCRdb has only the in-frame clones, and not every one. The data contain over 100,000 clones, roughly 91% of them singletons. Source: unstimulated CD4+ T cells sorted from spleen or lymph node cells, taken before intestinal transplant. The receptors originated from a human donor who received an intestinal transplant. CDR3s include the opening cysteine and the closing phenylalanine or tryptophan. The D gene is left open where the match is weak. Clone size, where shown, is once, few, many, or a class for clones that have expanded.

size	length	V	D	J	CDR3	DNA
.	13	TRBV29-1	.	TRBJ1-2	CSVGRRLNYGYTF	TGCAGCGTCGGACGGCGGTTGAACTATGGCTACACCTTC
.	13	TRBV30	.	TRBJ1-5	CAWSVGRNQPQHF	TGTGCCTGGAGTGTAGGGCGGAATCAGCCCCAGCATTTT
.	14	TRBV6-5	.	TRBJ1-5	CASSSQGRDQPQHF	TGTGCCAGCAGTTCTCAGGGAAGGGATCAGCCCCAGCATTTT
.	13	TRBV7-9	.	TRBJ1-1	CASSLTANTEAFF	TGTGCCAGCAGCTTAACGGCGAACACTGAAGCTTTCTTT
.	14	TRBV19	.	TRBJ1-4	CASIGGSTNEKLFF	TGTGCCAGTATTGGGGGGTCAACTAATGAAAAACTGTTTTTT
few	13	TRBV5-4	TRBD1	TRBJ1-5	CASSTGQERPQHF	TGTGCCAGCAGCACCGGACAGGAGAGGCCCCAGCATTTT
.	17	TRBV5-8	.	TRBJ2-5	CASSLEALTSVRETQYF	TGTGCCAGCAGCTTGGAAGCCCTAACTAGTGTTCGAGAGACCCAGTACTTC
.	12	TRBV29-1	.	TRBJ1-2	CSGVTGLAGYTF	TGCAGCGGGGTTACAGGGCTAGCTGGCTACACCTTC
.	13	TRBV5-6	.	TRBJ2-2	CASSLGLSGELFF	TGTGCCAGCAGCTTGGGACTAAGCGGGGAGCTGTTTTTT
.	15	TRBV6-1	.	TRBJ2-2	CASSEHRGGTGELFF	TGTGCCAGCAGTGAACACAGGGGGGGCACCGGGGAGCTGTTTTTT
.	15	TRBV11-2	TRBD1	TRBJ2-7	CASSLSVTGDYEQYF	TGTGCCAGCAGCTTATCGGTTACAGGGGACTACGAGCAGTACTTC
.	12	TRBV21-1	.	TRBJ1-1	CASSHGGQRAFF	TGTGCCAGCAGCCACGGGGGGCAGAGAGCTTTCTTT
.	15	TRBV6-1	.	TRBJ2-1	CASSERGNPYNEQFF	TGTGCCAGCAGTGAAAGAGGGAACCCCTACAATGAGCAGTTCTTC
.	16	TRBV10-2	.	TRBJ1-3	CASSDSGKTGGNTIYF	TGCGCCAGCAGCGACTCGGGAAAGACGGGGGGAAACACCATATATTTT
.	13	TRBV30	TRBD2	TRBJ2-1	CAWSVASGNEQFF	TGTGCCTGGAGTGTGGCTAGCGGCAATGAGCAGTTCTTC
once	14	TRBV29-1	.	TRBJ1-1	CSVMAQGSGTEAFF	TGCAGCGTCATGGCTCAGGGTAGCGGCACTGAAGCTTTCTTT
.	15	TRBV4-1	.	TRBJ2-7	CASSQDPDRRYEQYF	TGCGCCAGCAGCCAAGACCCGGATCGGCGGTACGAGCAGTACTTC
.	12	TRBV30	.	TRBJ1-3	CAWKVSGNTIYF	TGTGCCTGGAAGGTATCTGGAAACACCATATATTTT
.	14	TRBV6-6	TRBD1	TRBJ1-1	CASSYYTGGTEAFF	TGTGCCAGCAGTTATTATACAGGGGGCACTGAAGCTTTCTTT
.	15	TRBV6-5	.	TRBJ2-7	CASSYATRPNDEQYF	TGTGCCAGCAGTTACGCAACTCGACCGAATGACGAGCAGTACTTC